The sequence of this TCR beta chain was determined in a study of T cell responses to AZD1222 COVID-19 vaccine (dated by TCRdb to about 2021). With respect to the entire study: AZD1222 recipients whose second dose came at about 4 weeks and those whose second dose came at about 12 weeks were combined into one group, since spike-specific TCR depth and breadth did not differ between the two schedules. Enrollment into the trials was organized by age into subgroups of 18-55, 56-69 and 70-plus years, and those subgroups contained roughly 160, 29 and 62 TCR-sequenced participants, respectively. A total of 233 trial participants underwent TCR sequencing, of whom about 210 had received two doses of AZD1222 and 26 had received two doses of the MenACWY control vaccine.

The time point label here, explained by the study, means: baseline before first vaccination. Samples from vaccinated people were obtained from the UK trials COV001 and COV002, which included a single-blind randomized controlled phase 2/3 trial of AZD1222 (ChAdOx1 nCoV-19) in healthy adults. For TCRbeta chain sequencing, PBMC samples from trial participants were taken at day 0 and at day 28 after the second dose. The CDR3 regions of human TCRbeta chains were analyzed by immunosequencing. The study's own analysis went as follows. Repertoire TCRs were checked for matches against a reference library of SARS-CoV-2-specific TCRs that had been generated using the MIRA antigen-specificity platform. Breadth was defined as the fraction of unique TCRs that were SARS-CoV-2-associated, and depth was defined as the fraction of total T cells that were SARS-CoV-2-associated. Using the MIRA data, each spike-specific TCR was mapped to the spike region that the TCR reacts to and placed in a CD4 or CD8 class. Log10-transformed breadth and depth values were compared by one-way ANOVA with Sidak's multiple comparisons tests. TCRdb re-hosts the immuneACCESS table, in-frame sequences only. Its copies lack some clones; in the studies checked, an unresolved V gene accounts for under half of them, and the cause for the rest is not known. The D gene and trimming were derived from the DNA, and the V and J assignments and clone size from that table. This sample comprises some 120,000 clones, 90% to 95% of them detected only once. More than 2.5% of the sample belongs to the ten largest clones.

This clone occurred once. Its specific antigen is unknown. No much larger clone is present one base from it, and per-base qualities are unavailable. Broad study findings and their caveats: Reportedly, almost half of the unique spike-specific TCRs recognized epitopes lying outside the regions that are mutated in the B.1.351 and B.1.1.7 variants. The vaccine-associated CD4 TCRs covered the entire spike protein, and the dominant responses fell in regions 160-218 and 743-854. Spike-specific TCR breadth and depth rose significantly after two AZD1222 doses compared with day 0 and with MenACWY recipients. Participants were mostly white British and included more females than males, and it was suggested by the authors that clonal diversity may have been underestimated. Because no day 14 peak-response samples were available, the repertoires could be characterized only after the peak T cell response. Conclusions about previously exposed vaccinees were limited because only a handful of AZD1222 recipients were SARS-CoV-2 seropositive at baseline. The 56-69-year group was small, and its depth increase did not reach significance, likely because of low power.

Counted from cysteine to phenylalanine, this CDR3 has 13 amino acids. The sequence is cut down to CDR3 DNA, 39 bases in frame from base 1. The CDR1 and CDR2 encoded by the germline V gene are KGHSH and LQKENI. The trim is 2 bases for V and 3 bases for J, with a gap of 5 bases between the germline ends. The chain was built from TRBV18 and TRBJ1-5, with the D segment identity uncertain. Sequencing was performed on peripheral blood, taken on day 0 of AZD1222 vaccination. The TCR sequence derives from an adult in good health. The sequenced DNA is TGTGCCAGCTCACCAGGGTCCAATCAGCCCCAGCATTTT. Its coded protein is CASSPGSNQPQHF.